This T cell receptor (beta chain) was observed in a study of blood T cell repertoires in COVID-19. The overall study: The analysed material was cDNA or gDNA that came from T cells, B-cell-depleted T cells, or PBMCs.

Authors' analysis steps: Estimates of nucleated cell counts were drawn from the amplification of reference gene primers. The assay was immunoSEQ multiplex PCR, and TCRdb's table has in-frame clones only and misses some. V and J calls and clone size come straight from that table; D and trimming were deduced from the DNA. Of 65,000 to 90,000 clones in the sample, more than 65% were seen once. Germline CDR1 and CDR2: SGDLS and YYNGEE. Deletions cut 8 bases from V and 5 bases from J, with 13 bases between. The CDR3 has 12 residues. Sample: peripheral blood. The chain carries TRBV9 and TRBJ2-5, with D perhaps matching TRBD2 (5 bases). The source of this sequence is a human donor in a cohort sampled during active COVID-19. The CDR3 region is CASLHKRETQYF. The CDR3 DNA follows: TGTGCCAGTCTACACAAGCGGGAGACCCAGTACTTC. The whole variable domain, remainder taken from reference TRBV9 and TRBJ2-5, is DSGVTQTPKHLITATGQRVTLRCSPRSGDLSVYWYQQSLDQGLQFLIQYYNGEERAKGNILERFSAQQFPDLHSELNLSSLELGDSALYFCASLHKRETQYFGPGTRLLVL.